Included here is one TCR beta chain sequence, with context. The antigen is undetermined. The data are from a study of T-cell reconstitution after alpha-beta-depleted transplantation in children. The study, taken as a whole, reports: Several hundred expanded graft clones reportedly were the source of alpha-beta T cells about two months after transplant. At the one-year point after transplant, T-cell counts and TCRbeta diversity were found to come mostly from T cells that had been newly produced. The high TCRbeta diversity at day 60 in some patients came from surviving recipient T cells and thymic progenitors.

Unique molecular identifiers were incorporated during preparation of the TCRbeta library. TCRdb re-derived calls from the PCR reads in MiXCR, one entry per CDR3 protein. The sample holds 200,000 to 250,000 distinct CDR3 sequences; 20% to 30% are singletons and the top ten take more than 2%. The source of this sequence is a girl aged 2 to 10 with Fanconi anemia, due to receive a stem cell transplant. The specimen comprised PBMCs, sampled before TCRalphabeta/CD19-depleted stem cell transplant.

The CDR3 here is CASSLSDYPGQDEQFF. CDR3 DNA: TGCGCCAGCAGCTTGTCCGACTACCCGGGTCAGGATGAGCAGTTCTTC. This rearrangement joins TRBV5-1 to TRBJ2-1, with D perhaps matching TRBD2 (5 bases). Trimming left V 1 base short and J 8 bases short, with 19 bases between. This CDR3 is 16 amino acids long. Germline assignment: CDR1 SGHRS and CDR2 YFSETQ. Variable domain in full (rest from reference TRBV5-1 and TRBJ2-1): KAGVTQTPRYLIKTRGQQVTLSCSPISGHRSVSWYQQTPGQGLQFLFEYFSETQRNKGNFPGRFSGRQFSNSRSEMNVSTLELGDSALYLCASSLSDYPGQDEQFFGPGTRLTVL.